This T cell receptor (beta chain) is drawn from a study of OX40 agonist ivuxolimab in advanced cancers. About the research overall: Averaging about 60 years in age, with a range of roughly 20 to 90, the cohort was approximately 83% male.

Some clones are missing from TCRdb's copy, which holds only in-frame ones; the method was immunoSEQ multiplex PCR. The sample gives under 85,000 clones, 70% to 90% of which show up once; 2% to 3% is in the top ten. The CDR3 consists of 15 residues. Germline V CDR1 and CDR2: MNHNY, SVGAGI (reference sequence). V was cut by 5 bases and J by 2 bases, with 13 bases left in between. This material consisted of CD4+ or CD8+ T cells sorted from blood, taken in a trial of the OX40 agonist ivuxolimab. V is TRBV6-6 and J is TRBJ1-5; D unclear. The TCR was taken from an adult with an advanced solid tumor such as melanoma, head and neck, liver or kidney cancer. In DNA form, the CDR3 reads TGTGCCAGCAGTGATGAGGGTTTAGGCAATCAGCCCCAGCATTTT. This encodes CASSDEGLGNQPQHF.